The 4 T cell receptor beta chains given below trace back to one sample, sequenced in a study of patients and donors after allogeneic stem cell transplantation. Each CDR3 protein gets one entry after TCRdb re-called the RT-PCR reads with MiXCR. Here the sample spans over 350,000 distinct CDR3 sequences, roughly 17% being singletons. The sequenced sample consisted of blood, either unsorted or a sorted T cell fraction (not recorded which). The source of these receptors is a human donor who was either an allogeneic HSCT recipient or a stem cell or donor lymphocyte infusion donor (not recorded which). It is not recorded whose cells these are; they may come from a transplant donor.

This clonotype was counted only a few times. V usage is TRBV3-1 and J usage is TRBJ1-4, with 7 nucleotides matching TRBD1. Germline values: CDR1 LGHDT, CDR2 YNNKEL (reference sequence). V was clipped by 2 bases and J by 7 bases; unmatched bases: 4. This CDR3 is 14 amino acids long. This CDR3 is CASSQLRGSEKLFF. CDR3 in DNA: TGTGCCAGCAGCCAACTCAGGGGGAGTGAAAAACTGTTTTTT.

This clonotype was observed a handful of times. The genes are TRBV24-1 and TRBJ2-3, with TRBD1 matching over 9 bases. The CDR3 is 19 residues long. Losses at the gene ends were 4 bases for V and 2 bases for J; bases not matched to a gene: 15. Germline CDR1 reads KGHDR; CDR2 reads SFDVKD. CDR3 bases: TGTGCCACCAGTGACTCCAGGGGACAGGGCCTTCCCCTCACAGATACGCAGTATTTT. It codes for CATSDSRGQGLPLTDTQYF.

This chain links TRBV10-3 with TRBJ2-2, with 9 positions matching TRBD1. Germline loops: CDR1 ENHRY, CDR2 SYGVKD. CDR3 size: 15 residues. The trim removed 7 bases at V and 1 base at J, leaving 4 bases unmatched. CDR3 sequence (DNA): TGTGCCATCAACGAGGGACAGGGGAACACCGGGGAGCTGTTTTTT. Translated, it gives CAINEGQGNTGELFF.

This clonotype was seen at least ten times. The rearrangement uses TRBV15 and TRBJ2-2; 11 bases are shared with TRBD2. Per germline, CDR1 LNHNV and CDR2 YYDKDF (reference sequence). CDR3 length: 18 amino acids. Germline trimming cut 0 bases from V and 0 bases from J; bases unmatched to any gene: 3. CDR3 nucleotides: TGTGCCACCAGCAGAGATGTACTAGCGGGGGCGAACACCGGGGAGCTGTTTTTT. Translation gives CATSRDVLAGANTGELFF.